This T cell receptor beta chain originates from a study of blood T cell repertoires in COVID-19. Turning to the study itself: The United States, Italy and Spain supplied acute and convalescent COVID-19 samples.

Germline values: CDR1 MNHEY, CDR2 SMNVEV (reference sequence). There are 16 residues in the CDR3. J was trimmed by 7 bases and V by 3 bases; bases with no gene match: 10. Per the study methods: For nucleated cells, counts were estimated from reference gene primer amplification. The repertoire was sequenced with immunoSEQ multiplex PCR; TCRdb's copy has only in-frame clones and lacks some. That table supplies the V and J calls and clone size; D and trimming were determined from the DNA. This table holds 150,000 to 200,000 clones, 65% to 90% found once. This clone occurred once. The chain has TRBV27 and TRBJ1-4, with 8 positions matching TRBD1. The sample taken for sequencing was peripheral blood. The receptor's source is a human donor in a cohort sampled during active COVID-19. The CDR3 DNA reads TGTGCCAGCAGTTTGGTGGCAGGGGGCGGGCTTGAAAAACTGTTTTTT. Its protein product is CASSLVAGGGLEKLFF.